This T cell receptor (beta chain) was sequenced during a study of blood T cell repertoires in COVID-19. Original handling: Reference gene primer amplification gave estimated nucleated cell counts. Clones were sequenced by immunoSEQ multiplex PCR, and TCRdb holds only the in-frame ones, with some missing. V, J and clone size are those of that table, while D and trimming were read from the DNA. The sample records about 300,000 clones, roughly 85% being singletons. The CDR3 runs 14 residues. The germline CDR1 and CDR2 sequences are SGHVS and FNYEAQ. V was pared by 2 bases and J by 5 bases, with 13 bases between.

This receptor was obtained from a woman aged 45-65 years who had recovered from COVID-19. The chain is built from TRBV7-6 and TRBJ2-7; D call uncertain. The specimen was peripheral blood. The CDR3 DNA follows: TGTGCCAGCAGCTTAATCGTCAGAACAAACGAGCAGTACTTC. It translates to CASSLIVRTNEQYF.